This T cell receptor beta chain was found in a study of shared clonotypes between healthy human individuals. On the study more broadly: CD8 memory received one plate per donor, CD8 naive two, CD4 memory three and CD4 naive three. Study outcomes and limitations: Genetic and exposure-history diversity was limited by the small donor number.

The protocol was immunoSEQ multiplex PCR, while the TCRdb copy is restricted to in-frame clones and leaves out a portion. The data show about a million clones, 70% to 85% seen once. Comments on this clone: The antigen remains undetermined.

The donor cohort consisted entirely of Caucasian adults residing in Nashville, Tennessee. The receptor comes from a man aged 18 to 30 in good health. Sequencing input: memory CD4+ T cells sorted from blood. Noted subset: CD45RA-negative fraction.

CDR3 in amino acids: CASSFGGVNNQPQHF. For the CDR3, the DNA is TGTGCCAGCAGCTTTGGGGGGGTTAACAATCAGCCCCAGCATTTT. V is TRBV28 and J is TRBJ1-5; D may be TRBD1 (5 bases). Trimming removed 6 bases at V and 3 bases at J, with 15 bases between. Looked up from germline, CDR1 is MDHEN and CDR2 is SYDVKM. CDR3 length equals 15 residues.